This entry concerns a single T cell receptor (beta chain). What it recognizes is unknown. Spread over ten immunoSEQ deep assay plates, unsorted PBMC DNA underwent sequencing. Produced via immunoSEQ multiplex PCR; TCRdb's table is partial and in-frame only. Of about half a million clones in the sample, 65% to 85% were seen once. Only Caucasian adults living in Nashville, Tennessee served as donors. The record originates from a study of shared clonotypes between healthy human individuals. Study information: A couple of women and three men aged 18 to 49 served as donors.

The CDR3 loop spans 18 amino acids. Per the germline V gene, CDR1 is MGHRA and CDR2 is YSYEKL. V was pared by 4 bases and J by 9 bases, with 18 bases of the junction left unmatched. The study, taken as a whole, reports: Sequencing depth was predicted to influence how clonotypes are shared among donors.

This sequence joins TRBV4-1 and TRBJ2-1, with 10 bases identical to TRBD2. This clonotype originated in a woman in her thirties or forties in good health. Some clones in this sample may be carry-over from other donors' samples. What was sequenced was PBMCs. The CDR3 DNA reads TGCGCCAGCAGCCCCGTTGTCACCCCCCTAGCGGGAGCAGGTGAGCAGTTCTTC. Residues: CASSPVVTPLAGAGEQFF.